This is a list of T cell receptor beta chains from one sample in a study of T cells after yellow fever vaccination. TCRdb re-called the 5' RACE reads through MiXCR, storing one row per CDR3 protein. The sample yields about 400,000 distinct CDR3 sequences, about 9.9% seen once. Specimen: PBMCs, collected on the day of the first yellow fever vaccination. These receptor sequences come from a man aged 18 to 30 who received the YFV17D yellow fever vaccine. CDR3s include the opening cysteine and the closing phenylalanine or tryptophan. The D gene is left open where the match is weak. Where a row states a size, it is once, few, many or the class of an expanded clone; other rows omit it.

j_gene,abundance,v_gene,d_gene,CDR3aa,CDR3nt
TRBJ2-1,-,TRBV9,TRBD2,CASSVVASGGYNEQFF,TGTGCCAGCAGCGTAGTGGCTAGCGGGGGCTACAATGAGCAGTTCTTC
TRBJ1-2,few,TRBV7-9,-,CASSPRRSNYGYTF,TGTGCCAGCAGCCCTAGGAGGAGCAATTATGGCTACACCTTC
TRBJ2-2,few,TRBV10-3,-,CAINSGENGGELFF,TGTGCCATCAATTCAGGGGAAAATGGCGGGGAGCTGTTTTTT
TRBJ1-2,medium-sized,TRBV5-6,TRBD1,CASSLPGQLTYGYTF,TGTGCCAGCAGCTTGCCGGGACAGTTAACCTATGGCTACACCTTC
TRBJ2-1,-,TRBV4-2,-,CASSQVRGDYNEQFF,TGTGCCAGCAGCCAAGTTCGCGGGGACTACAATGAGCAGTTCTTC
TRBJ1-5,few,TRBV24-1,TRBD1,CATSEGQGGSNQPQHF,TGTGCCACCAGTGAGGGACAGGGAGGGAGCAATCAGCCCCAGCATTTT
TRBJ2-1,-,TRBV11-2,TRBD2,CASSLELFRGGSSSYNEQFF,TGTGCCAGCAGCTTAGAACTTTTTCGGGGCGGGAGTAGCTCCTACAATGAGCAGTTCTTC
TRBJ1-2,few,TRBV4-2,-,CASSQDVGGYTF,TGTGCCAGCAGCCAAGATGTCGGCGGCTACACCTTC
TRBJ2-1,-,TRBV29-1,-,CSVSVGGLYNEQFF,TGCAGCGTCTCTGTGGGGGGCCTCTACAATGAGCAGTTCTTC
TRBJ2-2,few,TRBV11-2,-,CASSARAGLFSGELFF,TGTGCCAGCAGCGCCCGGGCGGGGTTGTTTAGTGGGGAGCTGTTTTTT
TRBJ2-1,few,TRBV14,TRBD1,CASSPGQGSGEQFF,TGTGCCAGCAGCCCGGGACAGGGGTCGGGTGAGCAGTTCTTC
TRBJ2-7,-,TRBV6-5,-,CASRGRGYEQYF,TGTGCCAGCCGGGGCAGGGGTTACGAGCAGTACTTC
TRBJ2-5,-,TRBV5-1,TRBD1,CASGTGRDQETQYF,TGCGCCAGCGGGACAGGACGAGACCAAGAGACCCAGTACTTC
TRBJ2-2,-,TRBV6-5,-,CASSYSEIHTGELFF,TGTGCCAGCAGTTACTCAGAGATCCACACCGGGGAGCTGTTTTTT
TRBJ2-5,many,TRBV5-4,TRBD1,CASTKQGAGETQYF,TGTGCCAGCACCAAACAGGGGGCGGGAGAGACCCAGTACTTC
TRBJ2-1,few,TRBV3-1,TRBD2,CASSPGLAGVGEQFF,TGTGCCAGCAGCCCGGGACTAGCGGGGGTTGGGGAGCAGTTCTTC
TRBJ1-1,few,TRBV6-2/TRBV6-3,-,CASSYRGDRNTEAFF,TGTGCCAGCAGTTACAGAGGAGACAGAAACACTGAAGCTTTCTTT
TRBJ2-7,-,TRBV12-3/TRBV12-4,-,CASSPNPGPRYEQYF,TGTGCCAGCAGCCCTAATCCGGGACCGCGCTACGAGCAGTACTTC
TRBJ1-5,many,TRBV7-2,-,CASSSTDSNQPQHF,TGTGCCAGCAGCTCGACGGATAGCAATCAGCCCCAGCATTTT
TRBJ2-5,-,TRBV11-2,-,CASSFPSAETQYF,TGTGCCAGCAGCTTCCCTAGCGCCGAGACCCAGTACTTC
TRBJ2-2,many,TRBV7-8,-,CASSWVSNTGELFF,TGTGCCAGCTCGTGGGTATCGAACACCGGGGAGCTGTTTTTT
TRBJ1-5,-,TRBV20-1,-,CSAGGTGIIQPQHF,TGCAGTGCGGGAGGCACAGGTATAATTCAGCCCCAGCATTTT